A single sample is the source of the 5 T cell receptor beta chains below, sequenced in a study of blood T cell repertoires in COVID-19 (dated by TCRdb to 2018 to 2021). Library preparation employed the immunoSEQ multiplex PCR assay. Entries here come from immuneACCESS through TCRdb and include only in-frame sequences with V and J called. Some clones fail to appear in such tables; in the studies checked, an unresolved V gene covers under half of the shortfall, and the cause of the remainder is unknown. Recorded for this sample are a few hundred thousand clones; about 88% of them occurred a single time. The top ten constitute almost 3% of the sample. Sequenced sample: PBMCs or T cells enriched from blood (not recorded which). The receptors were gathered from a woman in her 30s who had recovered from COVID-19.

This chain connects TRBV28 to TRBJ2-2, with 10 bases matching TRBD2. V trimming: 8 bases; J trimming: 6 bases; junction bases outside the gene matches: 9. The germline CDR1 and CDR2 sequences are MDHEN and SYDVKM. The CDR3 length is 15 residues. This CDR3 is CASERTSGFAGELFF. The CDR3 DNA reads as TGTGCCAGCGAACGGACTAGCGGTTTCGCCGGGGAGCTGTTTTTT.

This clone was detected only a few times. This chain joins TRBV7-8 and TRBJ1-6, with 7 bases that match TRBD1. V lost 4 bases, J lost 7 bases, and 10 bases stayed unmatched. This CDR3 has 16 amino acids. Germline loops: CDR1 SGHVS, CDR2 FQNEAQ. DNA for the CDR3: TGTGCCAGCAGCTCACGTATAGGGGGCCAAAATTCACCCCTCCACTTT. It encodes CASSSRIGGQNSPLHF.

This clone was seen a few times. The chain joins TRBV3-1 (or the pseudogene TRBV3-2) to TRBJ2-6; possible D gene TRBD1, 6 bases. The CDR3 is made up of 16 amino acids. Trimming pared 6 bases from V and 1 base from J, leaving 13 bases between. Germline V lookup: CDR1 LGHDT, CDR2 YNNKEL (reference sequence). The CDR3 is CASRILGGSGANVLTF. As DNA, the CDR3 is TGTGCCAGCAGAATACTAGGGGGTTCTGGGGCCAACGTCCTGACTTTC.

The V gene is TRBV5-4, the J gene TRBJ2-6, with a weak D call TRBD1 (6 bases). CDR1 is SGHNT and CDR2 is YYREEE in the germline V gene (reference sequence). The CDR3 has 15 residues. With 4 bases removed from V and 4 bases from J, the gap between germline ends came to 12 bases. For the CDR3, the DNA is TGTGCCAGCAGCGCTCAGGGGCCCGGGGCCAACGTCCTGACTTTC. The encoded protein is CASSAQGPGANVLTF.

The chain is built from TRBV5-4 and TRBJ1-2; D unclear. This CDR3 spans 13 amino acids. V was cut by 1 base and J by 5 bases, with 9 bases left in between. Germline loops: CDR1 SGHNT, CDR2 YYREEE (reference sequence). Here the CDR3 DNA reads TGTGCCAGCAGCTTGACGGTCTTTTATGGCTACACCTTC. This sequence encodes CASSLTVFYGYTF.